The 20 T cell receptor beta chains below were found in one sample sequenced in a study of blood T cell repertoires in COVID-19. Data came from immunoSEQ multiplex PCR; TCRdb stores just in-frame clones and leaves some out. This table holds more than 70,000 clones, approximately 86% found once. Sample: peripheral blood. The receptors were gathered from a man aged 55 to 69 with acute or convalescent COVID-19.

The V and J genes are TRBV11-2 and TRBJ1-4, with D maybe TRBD1 (5 bases). This CDR3 has 17 residues. V shed 2 bases and J shed 5 bases, with 18 bases lying between them. The germline gives CDR1 SGHAT, CDR2 FQNNGV. CDR3: CASSLSLGGWGNEKLFF. The CDR3, as DNA: TGTGCCAGCAGCTTAAGTTTGGGAGGCTGGGGCAATGAAAAACTGTTTTTT.

CDR3 sequence reads: CASSQDPGASGNTIYF. As DNA, the CDR3 is TGTGCCAGCAGCCAAGATCCAGGGGCCTCTGGAAACACCATATATTTT. The chain uses TRBV3-1 (or the pseudogene TRBV3-2) and TRBJ1-3, with a possible D match to TRBD1 (6 bases). Trimming removed 0 bases at V and 0 bases at J, with 9 bases between. This CDR3 region has 16 residues. Germline loops: CDR1 LGHDT, CDR2 YNNKEL (reference sequence).

The sample holds one count of this clone. The chain has TRBV29-1 and TRBJ1-1; 8 nucleotides line up with TRBD1. Germline CDR1 is SQVTM and CDR2 is ANQGSEA. Losses at the gene ends were 8 bases for V and 11 bases for J; bases not matched to a gene: 16. The CDR3 has 13 amino acids. CDR3 region: CSIRRTGPLGAFF. The CDR3 DNA follows: TGCAGCATCAGAAGGACAGGGCCCTTGGGGGCTTTCTTT.

V gene TRBV11-2 combines with J gene TRBJ2-7; 7 bases match TRBD2. CDR3 length: 14 residues. The J segment lost 3 bases and the V segment lost 5 bases, leaving 7 bases of the junction unmatched. Germline loops: CDR1 SGHAT, CDR2 FQNNGV. CDR3 bases: TGTGCCAGCAGCCCTAGCGGCACGCACTACGAGCAGTACTTC. It translates to CASSPSGTHYEQYF.

The rearrangement uses TRBV18 and TRBJ2-4, with TRBD2 as a possible D gene (6 bases). The CDR3 contains 15 residues. CDR1 and CDR2 from the germline V gene are KGHSH and LQKENI. V was trimmed by 6 bases and J by 0 bases, leaving 12 bases between them. CDR3 residues: CASSPTRAAKNIQYF. CDR3 DNA: TGTGCCAGCTCCCCGACTAGGGCAGCCAAAAACATTCAGTACTTC.

Only one count was recorded for this clone. Here the CDR3 DNA reads TGTGCCAGCACCCGAATGGGGGCCTCTGGAAACACCATATATTTT. Its translation is CASTRMGASGNTIYF. The chain uses TRBV11-2 and TRBJ1-3, with D tentatively TRBD1 (6 bases). Germline CDR1 is SGHAT and CDR2 is FQNNGV. This CDR3 is built from 15 residues. The V end lost 7 bases, the J end lost 0 bases, and 13 bases lay between the germline ends.

The V gene is TRBV12-3 or TRBV12-4, the J gene TRBJ1-2; TRBD1 is a possible D gene (5 bases). The CDR3 has 13 amino acids. V shed 3 bases and J shed 4 bases, with 9 bases lying between them. The CDR3 coding sequence is TGTGCCAGCAGTTTCGGGGGAGGCTATGGCTACACCTTC. Protein: CASSFGGGYGYTF.

The chain is built from TRBV19 and TRBJ2-7; 14 nucleotides align to TRBD2. The CDR3 consists of 17 residues. Germline V gene sequence: CDR1 LNHDA, CDR2 SQIVND (reference sequence). With 6 bases clipped from V and 6 bases from J, the junction kept 13 bases outside the gene matches. This CDR3 is CASSSSPGTSGSREQYF. CDR3 DNA: TGTGCCAGTAGCAGTTCCCCCGGGACTAGCGGGAGTCGCGAGCAGTACTTC. The variable domain in full, with the rest retrieved from reference TRBV19 and TRBJ2-7, is DGGITQSPKYLFRKEGQNVTLSCEQNLNHDAMYWYRQDPGQGLRLIYYSQIVNDFQKGDIAEGYSVSREKKESFPLTVTSAQKNPTAFYLCASSSSPGTSGSREQYFGPGTRLTVT.

A few counts support this clone. The chain carries TRBV30 and TRBJ2-1, with D unclear. The V gene's germline CDR1 is GTSNPN and CDR2 SVGIG (reference sequence). Trimming removed 2 bases at V and 9 bases at J, with 8 bases between. CDR3 length: 11 amino acids. The DNA for the CDR3 is TGTGCCTGGAGTTTCGGTTCTGAGCAGTTCTTC. Its translation is CAWSFGSEQFF.

The CDR3 bases are TGTGCCAGCAGAGCGACTGATTCCCAAGAGACCCAGTACTTC. Encoded protein: CASRATDSQETQYF. J is TRBJ2-5 and V is TRBV2; D gene uncertain. V was trimmed by 6 bases and J by 1 base, leaving 12 bases between them. CDR1 SNHLY and CDR2 FYNNEI come from the germline V gene. This CDR3 contains 14 residues. The complete variable domain, with remaining parts taken from reference TRBV2 and TRBJ2-5, reads EPEVTQTPSHQVTQMGQEVILRCVPISNHLYFYWYRQILGQKVEFLVSFYNNEISEKSEIFDDQFSVERPDGSNFTLKIRSTKLEDSAMYFCASRATDSQETQYFGPGTRLLVL.

The chain couples TRBV12-3 or TRBV12-4 to TRBJ1-5, with TRBD1 identical over 7 bases. With 4 bases clipped from V and 7 bases from J, the junction kept 4 bases outside the gene matches. The CDR3 contains 13 residues. CDR3 nucleotide sequence: TGTGCCAGCAGTTACAGGGGTGGCCAGCCCCAGCATTTT. Its protein product is CASSYRGGQPQHF.

This rearrangement joins TRBV29-1 to TRBJ1-1, with a tentative D call TRBD1 (6 bases). Germline assignment: CDR1 SQVTM and CDR2 ANQGSEA. V lost 3 bases and J 3 bases, leaving 14 bases between the germline ends. This CDR3 contains 14 residues. CDR3 nucleotide sequence: TGCAGCGTTGAGGCCCTGCAGGGGTACACTGAAGCTTTCTTT. Protein product: CSVEALQGYTEAFF. Variable domain in full (rest from reference TRBV29-1 and TRBJ1-1): SAVISQKPSRDICQRGTSLTIQCQVDSQVTMMFWYRQQPGQSLTLIATANQGSEATYESGFVIDKFPISRPNLTFSTLTVSNMSPEDSSIYLCSVEALQGYTEAFFGQGTRLTVV.

The chain links TRBV19 to TRBJ1-6; D remains unclear. The V gene lost 9 bases and the J gene lost 0 bases, with 21 bases spanning the gap. The CDR3 has 18 amino acids. Germline-derived CDR1 and CDR2 are LNHDA and SQIVND (reference sequence). The CDR3 is CASRAGRALSSYNSPLHF. DNA of the CDR3: TGTGCCAGCAGAGCGGGCAGAGCCCTGAGCTCCTATAATTCACCCCTCCACTTT.

This clone was observed a few times. The chain joins TRBV5-1 to TRBJ2-2; TRBD1 matches at 7 bases. Per the germline V gene, CDR1 is SGHRS and CDR2 is YFSETQ. J gave up 1 base and V 4 bases, and 4 bases lay outside the gene matches. This CDR3 is built from 15 residues. The DNA of the CDR3 is TGCGCCAGCAGCACGGACAGGCGGAACACCGGGGAGCTGTTTTTT. Its translation is CASSTDRRNTGELFF. Full variable domain (remainder filled in from reference TRBV5-1 and TRBJ2-2): KAGVTQTPRYLIKTRGQQVTLSCSPISGHRSVSWYQQTPGQGLQFLFEYFSETQRNKGNFPGRFSGRQFSNSRSEMNVSTLELGDSALYLCASSTDRRNTGELFFGEGSRLTVL.

This chain connects TRBV2 to TRBJ2-6; D ambiguous. The CDR3 extends over 15 amino acids. The ends were cut back, 3 bases at V and 4 bases at J, with 10 bases in the middle. Germline CDR1 SNHLY, CDR2 FYNNEI. CDR3 in amino acids: CASSDVVRGANVLTF. DNA for the CDR3: TGTGCCAGCAGTGATGTAGTCCGAGGGGCCAACGTCCTGACTTTC. Full variable domain (remainder filled in from reference TRBV2 and TRBJ2-6): EPEVTQTPSHQVTQMGQEVILRCVPISNHLYFYWYRQILGQKVEFLVSFYNNEISEKSEIFDDQFSVERPDGSNFTLKIRSTKLEDSAMYFCASSDVVRGANVLTFGAGSRLTVL.

A word on this clone: The sample carries other DNA sequences with the same CDR3. V gene TRBV11-2 combines with J gene TRBJ1-2; TRBD1 aligns across 7 bases. Germline loops: CDR1 SGHAT, CDR2 FQNNGV. V lost 5 bases, J lost 2 bases, and 2 bases stayed unmatched. The length of the CDR3 is 13 residues. The CDR3 sequence: CASSRDRNYGYTF. Here the CDR3 DNA reads TGTGCCAGCAGCCGGGACAGAAACTATGGCTACACCTTC.

The rearrangement joins TRBV19 to TRBJ1-1; 7 bases line up with TRBD1. J was trimmed by 10 bases and V by 4 bases; bases with no gene match: 9. CDR3 size: 13 residues. Germline V gene data show CDR1 as LNHDA and CDR2 as SQIVND (reference sequence). This chain's CDR3 is CASSTRTGSSAFF. In DNA form, the CDR3 reads TGTGCCAGTAGTACCCGGACAGGCTCGTCAGCTTTCTTT.

The chain joins TRBV18 to TRBJ2-1, with D possibly being TRBD2 (6 bases). Germline V gives CDR1 KGHSH, CDR2 LQKENI. This CDR3 has 13 amino acids. The ends were cut back, 6 bases at V and 10 bases at J, with 16 bases in the middle. As DNA, the CDR3 is TGTGCCAGCTCTTCAGGGACTGAGTGGGAGCAGTTCTTC. Residues: CASSSGTEWEQFF.

This clone appeared a single time. CDR3 DNA: TGTGCCAGCAGCTTACCAGGGGGTGAACCTGAAGCTTTCTTT. The encoded protein is CASSLPGGEPEAFF. The gene calls are TRBV7-2 and TRBJ1-1; 7 nucleotides match TRBD1. This CDR3 is 14 amino acids long. Germline assignment: CDR1 SGHTA and CDR2 FQGNSA. V gave up 2 bases and J gave up 6 bases; unmatched junction bases: 6. Drawing the rest from reference TRBV7-2 and TRBJ1-1, the complete variable domain is GAGVSQSPSNKVTEKGKDVELRCDPISGHTALYWYRQSLGQGLEFLIYFQGNSAPDKSGLPSDRFSAERTGGSVSTLTIQRTQQEDSAVYLCASSLPGGEPEAFFGQGTRLTVV.

The CDR3: CASSLAGSETQYF. The CDR3 coding sequence is TGTGCCAGCAGTCTGGCGGGGTCGGAGACCCAGTACTTC. V gene TRBV7-9 combines with J gene TRBJ2-5, with a weak D call TRBD2 (6 bases). Germline values: CDR1 SEHNR, CDR2 FQNEAQ (reference sequence). The V gene lost 6 bases and the J gene lost 5 bases, with 13 bases spanning the gap. The CDR3 consists of 13 residues.